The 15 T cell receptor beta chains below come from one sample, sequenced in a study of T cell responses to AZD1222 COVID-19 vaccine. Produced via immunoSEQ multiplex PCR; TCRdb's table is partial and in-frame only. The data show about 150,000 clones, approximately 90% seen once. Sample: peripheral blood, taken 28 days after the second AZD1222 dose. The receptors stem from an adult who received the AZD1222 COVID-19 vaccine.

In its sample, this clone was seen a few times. The CDR3 protein is CASNPGLAGSGANVLTF. DNA for the CDR3: TGTGCCAGTAACCCGGGACTAGCGGGATCTGGGGCCAACGTCCTGACTTTC. The rearrangement joins TRBV19 to TRBJ2-6; 13 bases line up with TRBD2. This CDR3 has 17 residues. CDR1 is LNHDA, CDR2 SQIVND, per germline (reference sequence). J was trimmed by 1 base and V by 7 bases; bases with no gene match: 4.

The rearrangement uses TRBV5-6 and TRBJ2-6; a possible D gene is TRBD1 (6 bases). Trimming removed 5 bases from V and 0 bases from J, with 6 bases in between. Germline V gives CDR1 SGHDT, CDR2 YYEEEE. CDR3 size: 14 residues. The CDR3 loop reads CASRDSSGANVLTF. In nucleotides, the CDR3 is TGTGCCAGCAGGGACAGCTCTGGGGCCAACGTCCTGACTTTC.

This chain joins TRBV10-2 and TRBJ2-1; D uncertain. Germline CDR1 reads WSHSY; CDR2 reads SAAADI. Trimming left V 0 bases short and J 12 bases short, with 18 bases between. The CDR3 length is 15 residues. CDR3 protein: CASSESLGVLGGQFF. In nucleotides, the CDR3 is TGCGCCAGCAGTGAGTCTCTCGGAGTACTGGGTGGGCAGTTCTTC.

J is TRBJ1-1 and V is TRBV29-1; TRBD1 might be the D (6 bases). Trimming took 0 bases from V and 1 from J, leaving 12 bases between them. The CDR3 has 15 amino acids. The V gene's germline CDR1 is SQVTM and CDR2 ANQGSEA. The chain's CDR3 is CSVEDRAGANTEAFF. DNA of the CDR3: TGCAGCGTTGAAGATCGGGCGGGGGCGAACACTGAAGCTTTCTTT.

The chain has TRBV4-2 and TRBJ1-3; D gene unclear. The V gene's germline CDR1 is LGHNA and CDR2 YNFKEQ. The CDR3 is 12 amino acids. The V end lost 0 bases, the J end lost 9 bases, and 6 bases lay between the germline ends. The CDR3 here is CASSQDWVTIYF. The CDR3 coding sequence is TGTGCCAGCAGCCAAGACTGGGTCACCATATATTTT.

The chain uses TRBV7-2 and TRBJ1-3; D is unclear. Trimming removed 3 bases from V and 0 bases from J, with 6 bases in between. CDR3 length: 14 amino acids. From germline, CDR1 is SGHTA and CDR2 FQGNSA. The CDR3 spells CASSLAHSGNTIYF. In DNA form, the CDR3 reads TGTGCCAGCAGCTTGGCCCACTCTGGAAACACCATATATTTT. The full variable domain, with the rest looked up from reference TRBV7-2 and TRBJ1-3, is GAGVSQSPSNKVTEKGKDVELRCDPISGHTALYWYRQSLGQGLEFLIYFQGNSAPDKSGLPSDRFSAERTGGSVSTLTIQRTQQEDSAVYLCASSLAHSGNTIYFGEGSWLTVV.

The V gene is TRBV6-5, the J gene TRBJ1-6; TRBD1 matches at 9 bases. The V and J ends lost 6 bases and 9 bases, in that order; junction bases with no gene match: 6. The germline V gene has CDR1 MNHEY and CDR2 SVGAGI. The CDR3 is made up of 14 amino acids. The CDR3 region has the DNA TGTGCCAGCAGGGGGACAGGGTCTAGTTCACCCCTCCACTTT. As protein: CASRGTGSSSPLHF.

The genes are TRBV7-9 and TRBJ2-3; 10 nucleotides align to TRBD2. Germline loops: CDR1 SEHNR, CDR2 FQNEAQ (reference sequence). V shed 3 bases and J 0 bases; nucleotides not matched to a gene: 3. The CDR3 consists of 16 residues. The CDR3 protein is CASSFHSGGSTDTQYF. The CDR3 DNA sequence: TGTGCCAGCAGCTTTCATAGCGGGGGGAGCACAGATACGCAGTATTTT.

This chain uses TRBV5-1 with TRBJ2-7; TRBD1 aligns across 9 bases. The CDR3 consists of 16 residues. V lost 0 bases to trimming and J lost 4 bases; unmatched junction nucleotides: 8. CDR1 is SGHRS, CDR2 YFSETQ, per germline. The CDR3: CASSLASGTGLYEQYF. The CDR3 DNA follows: TGCGCCAGCAGCTTGGCAAGCGGGACAGGGCTGTACGAGCAGTACTTC.

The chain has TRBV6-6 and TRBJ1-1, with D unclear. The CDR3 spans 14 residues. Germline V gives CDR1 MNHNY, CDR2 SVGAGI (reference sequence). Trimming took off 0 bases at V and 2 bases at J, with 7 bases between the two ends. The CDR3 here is CASSYSFGNTEAFF. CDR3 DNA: TGTGCCAGCAGTTACTCTTTCGGTAACACTGAAGCTTTCTTT.

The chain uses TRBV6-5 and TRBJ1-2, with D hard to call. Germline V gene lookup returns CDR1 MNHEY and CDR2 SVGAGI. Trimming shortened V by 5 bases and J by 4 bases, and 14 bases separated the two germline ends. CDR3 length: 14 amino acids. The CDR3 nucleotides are TGTGCCAGCAGTACGGACGCCGCCCGCTATGGCTACACCTTC. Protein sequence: CASSTDAARYGYTF.

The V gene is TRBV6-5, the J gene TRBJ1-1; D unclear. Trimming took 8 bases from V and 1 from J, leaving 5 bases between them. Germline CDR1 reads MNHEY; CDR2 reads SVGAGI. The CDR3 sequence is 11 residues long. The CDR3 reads CASRRNTEAFF. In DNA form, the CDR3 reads TGTGCCAGCCGCCGGAACACTGAAGCTTTCTTT.

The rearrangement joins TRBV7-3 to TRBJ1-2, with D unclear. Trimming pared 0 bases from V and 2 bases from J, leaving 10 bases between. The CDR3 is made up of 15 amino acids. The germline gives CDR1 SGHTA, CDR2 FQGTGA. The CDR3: CASSLTRTVNYGYTF. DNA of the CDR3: TGTGCCAGCAGCTTAACACGGACGGTCAACTATGGCTACACCTTC.

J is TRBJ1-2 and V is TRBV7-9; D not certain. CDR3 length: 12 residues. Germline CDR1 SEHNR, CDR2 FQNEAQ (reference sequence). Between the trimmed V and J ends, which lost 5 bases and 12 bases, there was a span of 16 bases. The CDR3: CASSRSGLTDTF. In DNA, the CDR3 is TGTGCCAGCAGCCGATCCGGGTTGACGGACACCTTC. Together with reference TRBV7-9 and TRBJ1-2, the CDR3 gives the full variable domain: DTGVSQNPRHKITKRGQNVTFRCDPISEHNRLYWYRQTLGQGPEFLTYFQNEAQLEKSRLLSDRFSAERPKGSFSTLEIQRTEQGDSAMYLCASSRSGLTDTFGSGTRLTVV.

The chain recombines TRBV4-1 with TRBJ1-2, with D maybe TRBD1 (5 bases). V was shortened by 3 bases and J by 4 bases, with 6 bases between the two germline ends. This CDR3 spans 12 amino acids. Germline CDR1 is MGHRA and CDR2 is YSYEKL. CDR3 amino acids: CASSQGTYGYTF. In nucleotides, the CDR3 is TGCGCCAGCAGCCAGGGGACCTATGGCTACACCTTC.